Listed here are 27 T cell receptor beta chains from one sample, sequenced in a study of PD-1 and CTLA-4 blockade in melanoma. Profiled with immunoSEQ multiplex PCR; TCRdb holds only in-frame clones, not every one. This table has tens of thousands of clones, approximately 89% appearing once. Specimen: CD8+ T cells from peripheral blood, collected from a patient given anti-PD-1 treatment. These receptors came from a human donor with melanoma.

This rearrangement joins TRBV19 to TRBJ1-2, with 8 bases lining up with TRBD1. This CDR3 region has 15 residues. Germline V gene sequence: CDR1 LNHDA, CDR2 SQIVND (reference sequence). V dropped 9 bases and J dropped 6; count of bases not matched to a gene: 15. Here the CDR3 reads CASHHVGQGGNGYTF. Written as DNA, the CDR3 is TGTGCCAGCCACCACGTAGGACAGGGTGGGAATGGCTACACCTTC. Looking up the rest from reference TRBV19 and TRBJ1-2 gives the full variable domain: DGGITQSPKYLFRKEGQNVTLSCEQNLNHDAMYWYRQDPGQGLRLIYYSQIVNDFQKGDIAEGYSVSREKKESFPLTVTSAQKNPTAFYLCASHHVGQGGNGYTFGSGTRLTVV.

This clone ranks as medium-sized (0.01 to 0.1%). The junction and the germline gene differ at one end; a read error may be behind it. The chain has TRBV27 and TRBJ2-7; D may be TRBD2 (7 bases). Germline lookup yields CDR1 MNHEY and CDR2 SMNVEV (reference sequence). The CDR3 consists of 12 residues. The CDR3 region is CASSLWGGAASF. The CDR3, as DNA: TGTGCCAGCAGTTTATGGGGGGGGGCAGCGAGCTTC.

V and J are TRBV25-1 and TRBJ1-2; D may be TRBD1 (5 bases). CDR1 is MGHDK and CDR2 is SYGVNS in the germline V gene. This CDR3 comprises 14 residues. The germline V and J ends were trimmed by 6 bases and 4 bases, with 15 bases remaining between them. CDR3 nucleotides: TGTGCCAGCAGGGACACGACCGCGCTCTATGGCTACACCTTC. Translated, it gives CASRDTTALYGYTF.

This chain uses TRBV10-3 with TRBJ1-1; maybe TRBD1 (5 bases). V was clipped by 0 bases and J by 5 bases, with 10 bases between them. The CDR3 contains 14 residues. Germline V gene lookup returns CDR1 ENHRY and CDR2 SYGVKD. The CDR3 spells CAISESGGETEAFF. CDR3 nucleotide sequence: TGTGCCATCAGTGAGTCCGGAGGGGAAACTGAAGCTTTCTTT.

This clone was counted once. CDR3 DNA: TGTGCCAGCAGCCCGTCGAGACAGGGAATGAATCAGCCCCAGCATTTT. Its protein is CASSPSRQGMNQPQHF. The genes are TRBV7-8 and TRBJ1-5; 7 nucleotides agree with TRBD1. The CDR3 has 16 amino acids. The V gene's germline CDR1 is SGHVS and CDR2 FQNEAQ. Trimming took 5 bases from V and 4 from J; bases not matched to a gene: 11.

This clone was seen more than once but under ten times. The chain joins TRBV18 to TRBJ1-5, with 8 bases fitting TRBD1. Germline V gives CDR1 KGHSH, CDR2 LQKENI. The CDR3 loop spans 14 amino acids. V lost 5 bases to trimming and J lost 2 bases; unmatched junction nucleotides: 2. The CDR3 region is CASSEDRGNQPQHF. The CDR3 bases are TGTGCCAGCTCAGAGGACAGGGGCAATCAGCCCCAGCATTTT.

The chain couples TRBV9 to TRBJ2-1; 10 bases are a match to TRBD2. The CDR3 is made up of 14 amino acids. Losses at the gene ends were 2 bases for V and 9 bases for J; bases not matched to a gene: 5. Per the germline V gene, CDR1 is SGDLS and CDR2 is YYNGEE. The CDR3 loop is CASSVLAGEGEQFF. The CDR3, as DNA: TGTGCCAGCAGCGTGCTAGCGGGAGAGGGTGAGCAGTTCTTC. Looking up the rest from reference TRBV9 and TRBJ2-1 gives the full variable domain: DSGVTQTPKHLITATGQRVTLRCSPRSGDLSVYWYQQSLDQGLQFLIQYYNGEERAKGNILERFSAQQFPDLHSELNLSSLELGDSALYFCASSVLAGEGEQFFGPGTRLTVL.

The chain recombines TRBV7-6 with TRBJ1-1, with 11 bases that match TRBD1. This CDR3 is 15 amino acids long. Unmatched junction bases numbered 9, after V lost 1 base and J lost 11 bases. The V gene's germline CDR1 is SGHVS and CDR2 FNYEAQ. CDR3 sequence (DNA): TGTGCCAGCAGCTTAGAAGAGGGACAGGGGGTAACGGCTTTCTTT. Residues: CASSLEEGQGVTAFF.

The J gene is TRBJ2-2, the V gene TRBV6-1; D perhaps matches TRBD2 (6 bases). V shed 1 base and J shed 5 bases, with 14 bases lying between them. The CDR3 loop spans 16 amino acids. The germline V gene has CDR1 MNHNS and CDR2 SASEGT. The DNA for the CDR3 is TGTGCCAGCAGTGAAGAGGGACTCCGGGGGACCGGGGAGCTGTTTTTT. Protein product: CASSEEGLRGTGELFF.

This sequence joins TRBV6-5 and TRBJ1-1, with D possibly matching TRBD1 (5 bases). The CDR3 extends over 16 amino acids. Germline CDR1 is MNHEY and CDR2 is SVGAGI. The V gene lost 0 bases and the J gene lost 3 bases, with 14 bases spanning the gap. The DNA for the CDR3 is TGTGCCAGCAGTTACTCGAGTCCGACAGCTTACACTGAAGCTTTCTTT. Amino acids: CASSYSSPTAYTEAFF.

This clone was counted a single time. V and J are TRBV10-1 and TRBJ2-7, with 9 bases identical to TRBD1. The V gene end was trimmed by 0 bases and the J gene end by 2 bases; junction bases not matched to a gene: 2. From germline, CDR1 is WNHNN and CDR2 SYGVQD (reference sequence). The length of the CDR3 is 15 residues. The CDR3 DNA follows: TGCGCCAGCAGTGAGTCGGGGACAGGGACCTACGAGCAGTACTTC. Translated: CASSESGTGTYEQYF.

The rearrangement joins TRBV18 to TRBJ1-2, with 7 nucleotides matching TRBD1. Germline CDR1 and CDR2: KGHSH and LQKENI. The CDR3 length is 14 residues. V gave up 5 bases and J gave up 2 bases; unmatched junction bases: 5. The CDR3 here is CASSTGAMNYGYTF. In DNA, the CDR3 is TGTGCCAGCTCAACAGGGGCGATGAACTATGGCTACACCTTC.

This chain connects TRBV15 to TRBJ2-7; tentative D call: TRBD2 (6 bases). The V and J ends lost 4 bases and 1 base respectively, with 11 bases between them. The germline V gene encodes CDR1 LNHNV and CDR2 YYDKDF (reference sequence). This CDR3 is built from 14 residues. CDR3 nucleotides: TGTGCCACCAGCATGGGGGGAGCTTCCTACGAGCAGTACTTC. This sequence encodes CATSMGGASYEQYF.

J is TRBJ2-3 and V is TRBV7-9; 7 bases line up with TRBD2. CDR3 size: 15 residues. The V gene's germline CDR1 is SEHNR and CDR2 FQNEAQ (reference sequence). J was trimmed by 3 bases and V by 1 base; bases with no gene match: 4. The CDR3 nucleotides read TGTGCCAGCAGCTTAGGCCTAGCGGCGACAGATACGCAGTATTTT. Translating it yields CASSLGLAATDTQYF.

The chain uses TRBV27 and TRBJ2-7; D uncertain. Per the germline V gene, CDR1 is MNHEY and CDR2 is SMNVEV (reference sequence). The CDR3 is made up of 11 amino acids. Between the trimmed V and J ends, which lost 6 bases and 2 bases, there was a span of 5 bases. The CDR3 here is CASRAAYEQYF. Written as DNA, the CDR3 is TGTGCCAGCAGGGCGGCCTACGAGCAGTACTTC.

The genes are TRBV6-1 and TRBJ1-1; D might be TRBD1 (6 bases). The CDR3 is 14 residues long. Trimming pared 2 bases from V and 1 base from J, leaving 8 bases between. Germline assignment: CDR1 MNHNS and CDR2 SASEGT. CDR3: CASSELGGNTEAFF. CDR3 coding DNA: TGTGCCAGCAGTGAACTAGGGGGGAACACTGAAGCTTTCTTT.

This chain joins TRBV2 and TRBJ2-3; no reliable D call. CDR1 SNHLY and CDR2 FYNNEI come from the germline V gene. This CDR3 spans 14 amino acids. V was pared by 4 bases and J by 0 bases, with 8 bases between. The CDR3 loop reads CASSAVGSTDTQYF. For the CDR3, the DNA is TGTGCCAGCAGTGCTGTGGGTAGCACAGATACGCAGTATTTT.

The chain couples TRBV4-1 to TRBJ1-3, with a weak D call TRBD1 (6 bases). CDR3 size: 15 residues. V was cut by 8 bases and J by 0 bases, with 14 bases left in between. CDR1 MGHRA and CDR2 YSYEKL come from the germline V gene. The CDR3 DNA sequence: TGCGCCAGCGGCAGACAGGCCGACTCTGGAAACACCATATATTTT. It encodes CASGRQADSGNTIYF.

This clone showed up just once. This chain links TRBV5-1 with TRBJ1-1; D gene uncertain. V was clipped by 0 bases and J by 2 bases, with 17 bases between them. The CDR3 extends over 17 amino acids. The germline V gene has CDR1 SGHRS and CDR2 YFSETQ. The CDR3 region has the DNA TGCGCCAGCAGCTTGGGAGAGAAGAGGTTAGGTAACACTGAAGCTTTCTTT. Translated: CASSLGEKRLGNTEAFF.

The rearrangement joins TRBV19 to TRBJ1-1; D not certain. This CDR3 is built from 14 residues. CDR1 LNHDA and CDR2 SQIVND come from the germline V gene (reference sequence). Trimming removed 1 base at V and 2 bases at J, with 8 bases between. CDR3 residues: CASSIGHTNTEAFF. The CDR3 bases are TGTGCCAGTAGTATAGGACACACTAACACTGAAGCTTTCTTT.

CDR3 region: CASSRPGGNEKLFF. The CDR3 DNA sequence: TGTGCCAGCAGTAGGCCAGGTGGTAATGAAAAACTGTTTTTT. The chain employs TRBV2 and TRBJ1-4; no clear D. Germline assignment: CDR1 SNHLY and CDR2 FYNNEI. V was trimmed by 5 bases and J by 4 bases, leaving 11 bases between them. This CDR3 spans 14 amino acids.

The chain carries TRBV6-1 and TRBJ1-1; D is uncertain. Trimming removed 2 bases from V and 1 base from J, with 5 bases in between. Germline loops: CDR1 MNHNS, CDR2 SASEGT. The CDR3 totals 13 residues. The CDR3 loop reads CASSEMENTEAFF. DNA for the CDR3: TGTGCCAGCAGTGAAATGGAGAACACTGAAGCTTTCTTT.

The chain links TRBV28 to TRBJ2-1, with 11 bases fitting TRBD2. This CDR3 contains 16 residues. V lost 4 bases and J lost 7; bases outside the gene matches: 9. CDR1 is MDHEN, CDR2 SYDVKM, per germline. The CDR3 loop is CASSSSGTSGLNEQFF. In nucleotides, the CDR3 is TGTGCCAGCAGTTCCTCCGGGACTAGCGGATTGAATGAGCAGTTCTTC.

The rearrangement links TRBV7-2 to TRBJ2-7; D is uncertain. The CDR3 covers 14 residues. Trimming left V 3 bases short and J 4 bases short, with 13 bases between. The germline V gene encodes CDR1 SGHTA and CDR2 FQGNSA. CDR3 protein: CASSLGSSEYEQYF. The CDR3 nucleotides read TGTGCCAGCAGCTTGGGGTCTTCTGAATACGAGCAGTACTTC.

The V and J genes are TRBV28 and TRBJ1-1; D is unresolved. From germline, CDR1 is MDHEN and CDR2 SYDVKM. Deletions cut 6 bases from V and 4 bases from J, with 18 bases between. The CDR3 sequence is 15 residues long. The CDR3 region is CASSLVGREGTEAFF. Written as DNA, the CDR3 is TGTGCCAGCAGCTTAGTAGGGAGGGAGGGCACTGAAGCTTTCTTT.

The chain carries TRBV7-9 and TRBJ1-1, with D unresolved. The CDR3 is 12 amino acids. V was clipped by 5 bases and J by 4 bases, with 8 bases between them. Germline V gene lookup returns CDR1 SEHNR and CDR2 FQNEAQ (reference sequence). CDR3 nucleotide sequence: TGTGCCAGCAGCCTAAGCGGCACTGAAGCTTTCTTT. It translates to CASSLSGTEAFF.

This sequence joins TRBV7-2 and TRBJ2-5; 9 bases agree with TRBD1. This CDR3 region has 15 residues. With 6 bases clipped from V and 5 bases from J, the junction kept 10 bases outside the gene matches. Germline CDR1 reads SGHTA; CDR2 reads FQGNSA. The CDR3 region has the DNA TGTGCCAGCAGAGGGACAGGGATGTTGATCGAGACCCAGTACTTC. Translation gives CASRGTGMLIETQYF.